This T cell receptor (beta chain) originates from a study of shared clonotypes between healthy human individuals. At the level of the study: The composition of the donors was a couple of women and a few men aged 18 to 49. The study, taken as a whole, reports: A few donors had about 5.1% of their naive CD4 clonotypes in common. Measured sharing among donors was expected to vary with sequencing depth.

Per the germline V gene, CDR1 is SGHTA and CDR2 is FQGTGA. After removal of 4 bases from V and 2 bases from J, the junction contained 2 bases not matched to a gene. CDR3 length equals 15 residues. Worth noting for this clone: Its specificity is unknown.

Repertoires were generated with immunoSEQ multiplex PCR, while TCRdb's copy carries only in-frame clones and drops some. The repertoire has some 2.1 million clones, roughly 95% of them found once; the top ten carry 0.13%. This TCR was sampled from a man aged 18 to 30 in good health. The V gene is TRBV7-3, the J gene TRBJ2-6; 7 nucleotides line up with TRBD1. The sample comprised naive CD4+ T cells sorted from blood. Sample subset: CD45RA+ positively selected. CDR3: CASSSGQAGANVLTF. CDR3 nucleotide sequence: TGTGCCAGCAGCTCCGGACAGGCTGGGGCCAACGTCCTGACTTTC.